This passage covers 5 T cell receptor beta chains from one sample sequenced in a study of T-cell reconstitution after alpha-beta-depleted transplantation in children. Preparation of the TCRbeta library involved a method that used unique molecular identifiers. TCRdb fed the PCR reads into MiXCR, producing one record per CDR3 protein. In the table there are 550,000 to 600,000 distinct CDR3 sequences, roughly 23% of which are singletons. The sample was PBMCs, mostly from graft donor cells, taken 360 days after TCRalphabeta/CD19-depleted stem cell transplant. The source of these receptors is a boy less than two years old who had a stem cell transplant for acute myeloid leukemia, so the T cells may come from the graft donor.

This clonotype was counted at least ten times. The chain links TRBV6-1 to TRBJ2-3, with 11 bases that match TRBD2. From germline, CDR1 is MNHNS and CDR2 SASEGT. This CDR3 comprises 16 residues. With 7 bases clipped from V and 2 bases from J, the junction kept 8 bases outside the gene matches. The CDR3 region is CASTLGTSGTTDTQYF. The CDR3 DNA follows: TGTGCCAGCACCCTAGGGACTAGCGGCACCACAGATACGCAGTATTTT.

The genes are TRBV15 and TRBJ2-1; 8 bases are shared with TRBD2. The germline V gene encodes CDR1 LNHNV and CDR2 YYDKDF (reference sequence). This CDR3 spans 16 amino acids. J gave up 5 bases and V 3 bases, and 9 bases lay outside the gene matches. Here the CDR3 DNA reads TGTGCCACCAGCAGGATGAGCGGGGGAGCCCACAATGAGCAGTTCTTC. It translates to CATSRMSGGAHNEQFF.

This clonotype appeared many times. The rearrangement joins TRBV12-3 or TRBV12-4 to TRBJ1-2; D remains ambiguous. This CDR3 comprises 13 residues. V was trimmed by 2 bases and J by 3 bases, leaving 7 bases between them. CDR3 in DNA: TGTGCCAGCAGTTTATACGGGTACTATGGCTACACCTTC. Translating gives CASSLYGYYGYTF.

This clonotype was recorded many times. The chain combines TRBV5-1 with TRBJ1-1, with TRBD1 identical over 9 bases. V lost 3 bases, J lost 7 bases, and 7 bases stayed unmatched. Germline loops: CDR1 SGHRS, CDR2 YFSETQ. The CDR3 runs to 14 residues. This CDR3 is CASSWGTGRDEAFF. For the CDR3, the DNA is TGCGCCAGCAGCTGGGGGACAGGGAGGGATGAAGCTTTCTTT.

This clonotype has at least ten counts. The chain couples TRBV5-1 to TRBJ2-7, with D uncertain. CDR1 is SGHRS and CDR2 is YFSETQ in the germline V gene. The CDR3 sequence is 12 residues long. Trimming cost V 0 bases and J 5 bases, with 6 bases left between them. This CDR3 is CASSLDFDEQYF. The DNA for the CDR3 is TGCGCCAGCAGCTTGGACTTCGACGAGCAGTACTTC.